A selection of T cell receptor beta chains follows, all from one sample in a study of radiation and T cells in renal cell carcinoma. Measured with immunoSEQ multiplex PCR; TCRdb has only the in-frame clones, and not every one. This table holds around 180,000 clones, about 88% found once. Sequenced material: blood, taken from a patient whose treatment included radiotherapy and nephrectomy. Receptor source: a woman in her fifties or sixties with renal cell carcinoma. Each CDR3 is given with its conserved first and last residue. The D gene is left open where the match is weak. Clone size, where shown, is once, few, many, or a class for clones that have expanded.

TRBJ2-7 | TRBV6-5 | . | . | CASSQLGLTGYEQYF | TGTGCCAGCAGCCAGCTAGGCTTGACAGGCTACGAGCAGTACTTC
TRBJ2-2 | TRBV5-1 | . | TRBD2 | CASSPLGEGTGELFF | TGCGCCAGCAGCCCCCTAGGGGAGGGAACCGGGGAGCTGTTTTTT
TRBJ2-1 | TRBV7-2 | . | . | CASSLESLGEQFF | TGTGCCAGCAGCTTAGAGAGCTTGGGTGAGCAGTTCTTC
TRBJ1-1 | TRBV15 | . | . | CATSRDSGILAFF | TGTGCCACCAGCAGAGATTCAGGGATTTTGGCTTTCTTT
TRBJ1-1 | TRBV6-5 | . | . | CASSYSGAPEAFF | TGTGCCAGCAGTTACTCTGGGGCACCGGAAGCTTTCTTT
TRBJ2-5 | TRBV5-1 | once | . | CASSPAIAAQETQYF | TGCGCCAGCAGCCCCGCTATAGCGGCCCAAGAGACCCAGTACTTC
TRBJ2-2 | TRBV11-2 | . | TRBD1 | CASSLQGTGNTGELFF | TGTGCCAGCAGCTTACAGGGGACAGGGAACACCGGGGAGCTGTTTTTT
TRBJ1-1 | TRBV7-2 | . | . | CASSDGLGTEAFF | TGTGCCAGCAGCGACGGCTTGGGCACTGAAGCTTTCTTT
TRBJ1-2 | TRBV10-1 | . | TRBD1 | CASSDARGDGYTF | TGCGCCAGCAGTGACGCCAGGGGGGATGGCTACACCTTC
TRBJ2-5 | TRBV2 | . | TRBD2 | CASRRAGGLETQYF | TGTGCCAGCAGACGAGCGGGGGGGCTTGAGACCCAGTACTTC
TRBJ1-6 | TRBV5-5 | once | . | CASSQVGALHF | TGTGCCAGCAGCCAAGTAGGGGCCCTCCACTTT
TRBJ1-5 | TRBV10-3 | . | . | CAISEGGDQPQHF | TGTGCCATCAGTGAAGGGGGGGATCAGCCCCAGCATTTT
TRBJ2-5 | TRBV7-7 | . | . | CASSFAGLKETQYF | TGTGCTAGCAGCTTCGCGGGCCTAAAAGAGACCCAGTACTTC
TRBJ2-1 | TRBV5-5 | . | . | CASSLGATAYNEQFF | TGTGCCAGCAGCTTGGGCGCGACAGCCTACAATGAGCAGTTCTTC
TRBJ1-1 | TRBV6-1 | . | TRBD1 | CATNDRGLLGAFF | TGTGCCACTAACGACAGGGGGCTACTTGGAGCTTTCTTT
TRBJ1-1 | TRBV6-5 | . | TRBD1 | CASSYGAGGGGTEAFF | TGTGCCAGCAGTTACGGGGCAGGGGGAGGGGGCACTGAAGCTTTCTTT
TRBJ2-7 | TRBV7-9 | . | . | CASSSGGGQSSYEQYF | TGTGCCAGCAGCTCCGGCGGAGGACAGAGCTCCTACGAGCAGTACTTC
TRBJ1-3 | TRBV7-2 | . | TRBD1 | CASSSRDRGKVSGNTIYF | TGTGCCAGCAGTTCCCGGGACAGGGGGAAAGTCTCTGGAAACACCATATATTTT
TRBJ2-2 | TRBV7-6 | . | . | CASSPGRQNTGELFF | TGTGCCAGCAGCCCGGGACGGCAGAACACCGGGGAGCTGTTTTTT
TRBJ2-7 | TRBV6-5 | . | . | CASSISGFTYEQYF | TGTGCCAGCAGTATCAGCGGTTTCACCTACGAGCAGTACTTC
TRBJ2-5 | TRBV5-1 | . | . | CASSSGGNVETQYF | TGCGCCAGCAGCTCGGGGGGCAACGTGGAGACCCAGTACTTC
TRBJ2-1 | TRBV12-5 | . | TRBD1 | CASAEGQGYNEQFF | TGTGCTAGTGCAGAGGGACAGGGGTACAATGAGCAGTTCTTC
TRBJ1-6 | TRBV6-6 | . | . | CAADSYNSPLHF | TGTGCCGCGGACAGTTATAATTCACCCCTCCACTTT
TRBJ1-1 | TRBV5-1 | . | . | CASSLAVGRTEAFF | TGCGCCAGCAGCTTGGCGGTGGGGCGAACTGAAGCTTTCTTT
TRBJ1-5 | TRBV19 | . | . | CASSILDQPQHF | TGTGCCAGTAGTATACTCGATCAGCCCCAGCATTTT
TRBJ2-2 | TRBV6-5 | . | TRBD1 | CASSREGANTGELFF | TGTGCCAGCAGTCGAGAGGGGGCCAACACCGGGGAGCTGTTTTTT